What follows are 30 T cell receptor beta chains derived from one specimen sequenced in a study of response to subunit inactivated influenza vaccine. Using its own MiXCR run on the RT-PCR reads, TCRdb lists one record per CDR3 protein. The repertoire consists of roughly 500,000 distinct CDR3 sequences, with roughly 23% occurring once and the leading ten covering about 3%. These same data were also listed under a study on T cells expressing NK-cell markers. That work adds: For TCR beta, cDNA was produced by 5'RACE template switching with UMIs.

The specimen was CD4+ T cells sorted from PBMCs, collected 11 to 12 days after vaccination. The receptors were gathered from a middle-aged man who received an inactivated influenza vaccine.

This sequence joins TRBV9 and TRBJ2-3, with 12 bases fitting TRBD2. CDR1 is SGDLS, CDR2 YYNGEE, per germline. The CDR3 contains 14 residues. CDR3 amino acids: CSSGGAGGTDTQYF. CDR3 nucleotides: TGTTCTAGCGGGGGGGCCGGAGGCACAGATACGCAGTATTTT.

This chain links TRBV18 with TRBJ2-1; a weak D match, TRBD2 (6 bases). Germline V lookup: CDR1 KGHSH, CDR2 LQKENI. Trimming removed 3 bases from V and 2 bases from J, with 14 bases in between. The CDR3 extends over 16 amino acids. The CDR3 loop is CASSPSSGYTYNEQFF. The DNA of the CDR3 is TGTGCCAGCTCACCGAGTAGCGGATACACCTACAATGAGCAGTTCTTC.

This clonotype was observed once. The chain has TRBV6-2 or TRBV6-3 and TRBJ2-1; D gene uncertain. Trimming shortened V by 2 bases and J by 0 bases, and 14 bases separated the two germline ends. The CDR3 covers 17 residues. Germline CDR1 and CDR2: MNHEY and SVGEGT. This CDR3 is CASSYTTVRSSYNEQFF. DNA for the CDR3: TGTGCCAGCAGTTACACCACCGTTAGGAGCTCCTACAATGAGCAGTTCTTC.

This clonotype was seen only a few times. The CDR3 is CATGGGRRTGELFF. DNA for the CDR3: TGTGCCACTGGGGGGGGCCGAAGAACCGGGGAGCTGTTTTTT. The rearrangement joins TRBV15 to TRBJ2-2; D may be TRBD2 (7 bases). Trimming left V 9 bases short and J 5 bases short, with 16 bases between. Per the germline V gene, CDR1 is LNHNV and CDR2 is YYDKDF (reference sequence). This CDR3 comprises 14 residues.

The chain carries TRBV7-9 and TRBJ2-1; 8 bases match TRBD2. This CDR3 is built from 16 residues. V shed 5 bases and J 3 bases; nucleotides not matched to a gene: 9. Germline V gene data show CDR1 as SEHNR and CDR2 as FQNEAQ (reference sequence). The CDR3 DNA is TGTGCCAGCAGCCATAACCGGGGGGGTAACTACAATGAGCAGTTCTTC. It codes for CASSHNRGGNYNEQFF. Based on the CDR3 plus reference TRBV7-9 and TRBJ2-1, the full variable domain is DTGVSQNPRHKITKRGQNVTFRCDPISEHNRLYWYRQTLGQGPEFLTYFQNEAQLEKSRLLSDRFSAERPKGSFSTLEIQRTEQGDSAMYLCASSHNRGGNYNEQFFGPGTRLTVL.

This clonotype showed up many times. The J gene is TRBJ2-1, the V gene TRBV29-1; 8 positions match TRBD2. Trimming took 5 bases from V and 5 from J; bases not matched to a gene: 11. The CDR3 runs to 15 residues. Germline V CDR1 and CDR2: SQVTM, ANQGSEA. CDR3 coding DNA: TGCAGCGTTTCCCCGGGAGCGGGGGAGAACAATGAGCAGTTCTTC. As protein: CSVSPGAGENNEQFF.

This clonotype has just a few counts. J is TRBJ2-1 and V is TRBV24-1, with 8 bases identical to TRBD2. Germline CDR1 is KGHDR and CDR2 is SFDVKD. The CDR3 has 15 residues. J was trimmed by 3 bases and V by 7 bases; bases with no gene match: 7. The CDR3: CATSPRSGSYNEQFF. CDR3 coding DNA: TGTGCCACCAGCCCCCGGAGCGGGAGCTACAATGAGCAGTTCTTC.

This rearrangement joins TRBV18 to TRBJ1-6, with unresolved D. The CDR3 runs 13 residues. V lost 10 bases and J 1 base, leaving 8 bases between the germline ends. Per the germline V gene, CDR1 is KGHSH and CDR2 is LQKENI. The DNA of the CDR3 is TGTGCCACCACCGAGTCCTATAATTCACCCCTCCACTTT. Its translation: CATTESYNSPLHF.

This clonotype appeared a few times. The chain carries TRBV7-8 and TRBJ2-3, with D maybe TRBD2 (5 bases). From germline, CDR1 is SGHVS and CDR2 FQNEAQ. The ends were cut back, 1 base at V and 8 bases at J, with 10 bases in the middle. There are 13 residues in the CDR3. CDR3 sequence: CASSLEKSGTQYF. CDR3 sequence (DNA): TGTGCCAGCAGCTTAGAGAAGAGCGGTACGCAGTATTTT.

This chain uses TRBV20-1 with TRBJ1-4; D is undetermined. Trimming shortened V by 3 bases and J by 8 bases, and 10 bases separated the two germline ends. Germline CDR1 is DFQATT and CDR2 is SNEGSKA (reference sequence). The CDR3 length is 12 residues. The CDR3 region has the DNA TGCAGTGCTAGGGCCCCTGGGGAAAAACTGTTTTTT. Encoded protein: CSARAPGEKLFF.

The chain carries TRBV29-1 and TRBJ2-1; D may be TRBD2 (6 bases). Germline assignment: CDR1 SQVTM and CDR2 ANQGSEA. Trimming shortened V by 5 bases and J by 0 bases, and 17 bases separated the two germline ends. The CDR3 contains 16 residues. This chain's CDR3 is CSVFEAGPSSYNEQFF. DNA of the CDR3: TGCAGCGTTTTCGAAGCGGGCCCTAGCTCCTACAATGAGCAGTTCTTC.

This clonotype was counted ten times or more. The chain couples TRBV7-2 to TRBJ2-5; the match to TRBD2 covers 9 bases. J gave up 5 bases and V 2 bases, and 9 bases lay outside the gene matches. The germline V gene encodes CDR1 SGHTA and CDR2 FQGNSA. This CDR3 has 16 amino acids. The CDR3: CASSLTAGGPFETQYF. The CDR3 DNA sequence: TGTGCCAGCAGCTTAACGGCGGGAGGGCCCTTTGAGACCCAGTACTTC.

The chain recombines TRBV7-9 with TRBJ1-4; D is undetermined. This CDR3 is built from 13 residues. Germline CDR1 is SEHNR and CDR2 is FQNEAQ (reference sequence). V was cut by 1 base and J by 13 bases, with 13 bases left in between. CDR3 sequence reads: CASSLDLFSALFF. CDR3 coding DNA: TGTGCCAGCAGCTTAGACTTATTCTCCGCACTGTTTTTT.

The V call is TRBV29-1, the J call TRBJ1-1; D is ambiguous. Trimming stripped 7 bases from V and 1 base from J, with 7 bases between. The CDR3 extends over 11 amino acids. Per germline, CDR1 SQVTM and CDR2 ANQGSEA. The CDR3 spells CSGTENTEAFF. CDR3 coding DNA: TGCAGCGGAACAGAGAACACTGAAGCTTTCTTT. Supplemented by reference TRBV29-1 and TRBJ1-1, the full variable domain reads SAVISQKPSRDICQRGTSLTIQCQVDSQVTMMFWYRQQPGQSLTLIATANQGSEATYESGFVIDKFPISRPNLTFSTLTVSNMSPEDSSIYLCSGTENTEAFFGQGTRLTVV.

This clonotype was observed a few times. This chain uses TRBV7-8 with TRBJ2-2, with 9 bases fitting TRBD1. This CDR3 has 15 amino acids. CDR1 and CDR2 (germline): SGHVS, FQNEAQ. Unmatched junction bases numbered 8, after V lost 6 bases and J lost 6 bases. Here the CDR3 DNA reads TGTGCCAGCAGTCTTTACGGGACAGGGTCCGGGGAGCTGTTTTTT. This translates into CASSLYGTGSGELFF.

This rearrangement joins TRBV7-2 to TRBJ2-5, with D hard to call. CDR1 is SGHTA, CDR2 FQGNSA, per germline. CDR3 size: 16 residues. Trimming removed 4 bases at V and 2 bases at J, with 17 bases between. CDR3 sequence reads: CASSSYNGLGQETQYF. For the CDR3, the DNA is TGTGCCAGCAGCTCTTATAATGGGTTGGGACAAGAGACCCAGTACTTC.

Concerning this clonotype: Germline is not matched at one junction end, which may reflect a read error. The V and J genes are TRBV29-1 and TRBJ2-5, with 7 bases lining up with TRBD2. The CDR3 contains 13 residues. Germline CDR1 SQVTM, CDR2 ANQGSEA. CDR3 sequence: CSVEGGSQGTQYF. The CDR3 DNA is TGCAGCGTTGAGGGGGGGTCCCAAGGGACCCAGTACTTC.

The CDR3 reads CSAGIKGNEQFF. CDR3 DNA sequence: TGCAGCGCCGGGATTAAGGGCAATGAGCAGTTCTTC. The chain is built from TRBV20-1 and TRBJ2-1; D is perhaps TRBD2 (5 bases). The germline V gene has CDR1 DFQATT and CDR2 SNEGSKA (reference sequence). CDR3 length: 12 residues.

The genes are TRBV20-1 and TRBJ1-1, with a tentative D call TRBD1 (6 bases). This CDR3 region has 14 residues. CDR1 and CDR2 (germline): DFQATT, SNEGSKA (reference sequence). Trimming took 5 bases from V and 4 from J, leaving 17 bases between them. The CDR3 DNA follows: TGCAGTGCTCCAGGGGTTACAAGGGGCACTGAAGCTTTCTTT. Its translation is CSAPGVTRGTEAFF.

The gene calls are TRBV20-1 and TRBJ2-4; a weak D match, TRBD1 (6 bases). The CDR3 extends over 14 amino acids. Germline V gives CDR1 DFQATT, CDR2 SNEGSKA (reference sequence). V was shortened by 2 bases and J by 3 bases, with 11 bases between the two germline ends. CDR3 DNA: TGCAGTGCTAGACAGACAGGAGGCAAAAACATTCAGTACTTC. This translates into CSARQTGGKNIQYF.

This clonotype was seen only a few times. CDR3 protein: CASSQDGTSRETQYF. The CDR3 DNA is TGTGCCAGCAGCCAAGACGGGACTTCCCGAGAGACCCAGTACTTC. This chain connects TRBV4-2 to TRBJ2-5; tentative D call: TRBD2 (6 bases). V lost 0 bases to trimming and J lost 4 bases, with 12 bases between them. CDR1 and CDR2 (germline): LGHNA, YNFKEQ. This CDR3 contains 15 residues.

This chain connects TRBV12-3 or TRBV12-4 to TRBJ2-3; 14 bases fit TRBD2. The CDR3 is 16 amino acids. V trimming: 4 bases; J trimming: 5 bases; junction bases outside the gene matches: 5. This chain's CDR3 is CASSSRLAGGRDTQYF. The CDR3 region has the DNA TGTGCCAGCAGTTCCCGACTAGCGGGGGGGCGAGATACGCAGTATTTT.

The V call is TRBV6-1, the J call TRBJ2-2; 7 bases match TRBD2. The CDR3 loop spans 15 amino acids. V shed 5 bases and J 0 bases; nucleotides not matched to a gene: 3. Germline assignment: CDR1 MNHNS and CDR2 SASEGT. The CDR3 protein is CASSKLAANTGELFF. The CDR3 nucleotides are TGTGCCAGCAGTAAGCTAGCGGCGAACACCGGGGAGCTGTTTTTT.

The chain uses TRBV29-1 and TRBJ2-3; 7 bases are shared with TRBD2. CDR1 is SQVTM and CDR2 is ANQGSEA in the germline V gene. Germline trimming cut 3 bases from V and 0 bases from J; bases unmatched to any gene: 15. The CDR3 runs to 18 residues. CDR3 sequence (DNA): TGCAGCGTTGAGACTAGCCCTCCCGGACTAGGAAGCACAGATACGCAGTATTTT. Protein sequence: CSVETSPPGLGSTDTQYF.

This clonotype was seen more than once but under ten times. The J gene is TRBJ2-1, the V gene TRBV7-6; the D gene could be TRBD1 or TRBD2 (5 bases each). CDR3 size: 15 residues. Looked up from germline, CDR1 is SGHVS and CDR2 is FNYEAQ. Trimming left V 5 bases short and J 0 bases short, with 11 bases between. CDR3 nucleotides: TGTGCCAGCAGCCAAGGGACGGTCTCCTACAATGAGCAGTTCTTC. It translates to CASSQGTVSYNEQFF.

This chain joins TRBV19 and TRBJ1-5; the match to TRBD1 covers 8 bases. With V trimmed by 4 bases and J by 1 base, 0 bases remained unmatched. The CDR3 is made up of 14 amino acids. Germline V gene lookup returns CDR1 LNHDA and CDR2 SQIVND (reference sequence). CDR3 amino acids: CASSRQGSNQPQHF. The CDR3 region has the DNA TGTGCCAGTAGTAGACAGGGGAGCAATCAGCCCCAGCATTTT.

The V call is TRBV20-1, the J call TRBJ1-1; D not certain. The CDR3 runs 14 residues. V was trimmed by 6 bases and J by 3 bases, leaving 17 bases between them. Germline CDR1 and CDR2: DFQATT and SNEGSKA (reference sequence). As DNA, the CDR3 is TGCAGTGCCAGCGAATGGGAGGGAGACACTGAAGCTTTCTTT. Protein: CSASEWEGDTEAFF.

In its sample, this clonotype was seen a few times. The V gene is TRBV5-1, the J gene TRBJ2-1, with D perhaps TRBD1 or TRBD2 (5 bases each). Germline assignment: CDR1 SGHRS and CDR2 YFSETQ. V gave up 2 bases and J gave up 5 bases, with 11 bases separating them. The CDR3 has 14 amino acids. CDR3 in amino acids: CASSFMGVNNEQFF. In DNA form, the CDR3 reads TGCGCCAGCAGCTTCATGGGGGTCAACAATGAGCAGTTCTTC.

This chain joins TRBV20-1 and TRBJ2-5; the D gene is possibly TRBD2 (6 bases). Germline V gene data show CDR1 as DFQATT and CDR2 as SNEGSKA (reference sequence). Trimming removed 2 bases from V and 7 bases from J, with 14 bases in between. CDR3 length equals 13 residues. This CDR3 is CSARQAGRATQYF. The CDR3 DNA follows: TGCAGTGCTAGACAAGCGGGCCGCGCGACCCAGTACTTC.

This clonotype was detected only a few times. The CDR3 loop is CASRAPGLVTDTQYF. In DNA form, the CDR3 reads TGTGCCAGCAGAGCGCCGGGACTAGTAACAGATACGCAGTATTTT. This chain connects TRBV7-2 to TRBJ2-3; 8 nucleotides align to TRBD2. The germline CDR1 and CDR2 sequences are SGHTA and FQGNSA. This CDR3 comprises 15 residues. Germline trimming cut 6 bases from V and 3 bases from J; bases unmatched to any gene: 8. The full variable domain, completed using reference TRBV7-2 and TRBJ2-3, is GAGVSQSPSNKVTEKGKDVELRCDPISGHTALYWYRQSLGQGLEFLIYFQGNSAPDKSGLPSDRFSAERTGGSVSTLTIQRTQQEDSAVYLCASRAPGLVTDTQYFGPGTRLTVL.